This T cell receptor beta chain was obtained from a study of T cells in Graves' hyperthyroidism and ophthalmopathy. Using RNA transcripts as the source, TCR beta CDR3 regions were amplified. Carried out on the TCR CDR3, a first-round RT-PCR used the HTBI primer set. TCRdb passed the multiplex PCR reads through MiXCR, listing each CDR3 protein once. The table lists fewer than 650,000 distinct CDR3 sequences, 14% of them singletons. This clonotype was observed many times. Trimming at V came to 3 bases and at J to 6 bases, leaving 2 bases not matched to a gene. CDR3 size: 13 residues. This TCR derives from a woman under 30 with Graves' ophthalmopathy. The gene calls are TRBV12-3 or TRBV12-4 and TRBJ2-7, with TRBD1 matching 10 bases. The specimen was blood. CDR3 amino acids: CASSFRDRGEQYF. The CDR3 DNA is TGTGCCAGCAGTTTCCGGGACAGGGGCGAGCAGTACTTC.